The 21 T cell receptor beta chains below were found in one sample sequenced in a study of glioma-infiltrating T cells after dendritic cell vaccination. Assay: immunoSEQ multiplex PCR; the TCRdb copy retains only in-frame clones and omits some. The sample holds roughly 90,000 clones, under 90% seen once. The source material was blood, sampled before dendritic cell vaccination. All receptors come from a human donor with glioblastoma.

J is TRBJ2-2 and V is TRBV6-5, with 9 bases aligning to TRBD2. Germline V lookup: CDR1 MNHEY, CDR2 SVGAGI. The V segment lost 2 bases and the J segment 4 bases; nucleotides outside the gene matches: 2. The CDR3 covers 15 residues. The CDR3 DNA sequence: TGTGCCAGCAGTTACGCGGGAGGGGGCACCGGGGAGCTGTTTTTT. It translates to CASSYAGGGTGELFF.

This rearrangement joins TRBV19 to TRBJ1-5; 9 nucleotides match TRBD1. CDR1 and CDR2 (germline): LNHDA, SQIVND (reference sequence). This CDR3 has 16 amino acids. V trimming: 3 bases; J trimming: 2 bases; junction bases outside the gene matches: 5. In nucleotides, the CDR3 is TGTGCCAGTAGTATTCACCGGGACAGGGGCAATCAGCCCCAGCATTTT. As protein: CASSIHRDRGNQPQHF. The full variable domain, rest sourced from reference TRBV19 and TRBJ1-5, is DGGITQSPKYLFRKEGQNVTLSCEQNLNHDAMYWYRQDPGQGLRLIYYSQIVNDFQKGDIAEGYSVSREKKESFPLTVTSAQKNPTAFYLCASSIHRDRGNQPQHFGDGTRLSIL.

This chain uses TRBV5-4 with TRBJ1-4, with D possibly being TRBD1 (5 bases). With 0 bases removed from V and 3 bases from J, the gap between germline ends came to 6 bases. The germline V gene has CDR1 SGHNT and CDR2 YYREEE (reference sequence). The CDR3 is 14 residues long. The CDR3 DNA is TGTGCCAGCAGCTTGGTGGGGCCTAATGAAAAACTGTTTTTT. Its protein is CASSLVGPNEKLFF.

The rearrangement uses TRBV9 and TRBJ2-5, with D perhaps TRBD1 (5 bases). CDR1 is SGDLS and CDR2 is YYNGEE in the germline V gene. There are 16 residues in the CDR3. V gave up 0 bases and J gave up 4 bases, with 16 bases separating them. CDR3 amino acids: CASSVESRWQGETQYF. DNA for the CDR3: TGTGCCAGCAGCGTAGAGTCGCGGTGGCAGGGAGAGACCCAGTACTTC.

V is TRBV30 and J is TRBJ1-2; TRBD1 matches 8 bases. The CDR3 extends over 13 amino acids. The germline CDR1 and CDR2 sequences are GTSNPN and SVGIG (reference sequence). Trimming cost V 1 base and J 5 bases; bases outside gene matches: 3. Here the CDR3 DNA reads TGTGCCTGGAGTGCGGACAGGGTTTATGGCTACACCTTC. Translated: CAWSADRVYGYTF. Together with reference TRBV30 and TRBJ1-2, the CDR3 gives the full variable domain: SQTIHQWPATLVQPVGSPLSLECTVEGTSNPNLYWYRQAAGRGLQLLFYSVGIGQISSEVPQNLSASRPQDRQFILSSKKLLLSDSGFYLCAWSADRVYGYTFGSGTRLTVV.

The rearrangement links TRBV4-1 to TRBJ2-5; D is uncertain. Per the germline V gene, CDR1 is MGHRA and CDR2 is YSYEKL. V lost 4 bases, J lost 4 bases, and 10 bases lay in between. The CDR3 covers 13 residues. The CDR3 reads CASSRWRGETQYF. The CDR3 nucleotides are TGCGCCAGCAGCCGGTGGAGAGGAGAGACCCAGTACTTC.

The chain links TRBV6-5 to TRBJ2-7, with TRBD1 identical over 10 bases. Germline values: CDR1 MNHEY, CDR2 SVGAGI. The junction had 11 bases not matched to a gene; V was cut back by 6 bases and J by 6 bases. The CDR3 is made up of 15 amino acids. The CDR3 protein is CASSSHGDRGSEQYF. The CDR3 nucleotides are TGTGCCAGCAGCTCCCACGGGGACAGGGGATCCGAGCAGTACTTC.

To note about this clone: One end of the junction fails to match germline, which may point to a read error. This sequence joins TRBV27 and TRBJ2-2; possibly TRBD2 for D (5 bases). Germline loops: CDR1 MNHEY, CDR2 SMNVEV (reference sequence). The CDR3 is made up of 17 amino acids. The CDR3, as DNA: TGTGCCAGCTGTTTGCTTCCGGCTAGCTTGAACACCGGGGAGCTGTTTTTT. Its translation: CASCLLPASLNTGELFF.

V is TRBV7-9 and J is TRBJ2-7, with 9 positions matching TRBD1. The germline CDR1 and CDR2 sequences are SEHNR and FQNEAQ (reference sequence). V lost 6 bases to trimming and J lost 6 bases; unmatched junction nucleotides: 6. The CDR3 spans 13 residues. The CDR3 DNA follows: TGTGCCAGCAGTTTCCGGGACAGGGTCGAGCAGTACTTC. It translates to CASSFRDRVEQYF.

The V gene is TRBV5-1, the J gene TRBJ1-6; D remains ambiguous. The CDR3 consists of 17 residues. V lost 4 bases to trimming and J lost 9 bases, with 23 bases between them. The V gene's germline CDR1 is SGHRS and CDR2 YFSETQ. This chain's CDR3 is CASSRLSQGDSTSPLHF. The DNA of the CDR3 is TGCGCCAGCAGCCGATTGTCGCAAGGAGACTCGACTTCACCCCTCCACTTT.

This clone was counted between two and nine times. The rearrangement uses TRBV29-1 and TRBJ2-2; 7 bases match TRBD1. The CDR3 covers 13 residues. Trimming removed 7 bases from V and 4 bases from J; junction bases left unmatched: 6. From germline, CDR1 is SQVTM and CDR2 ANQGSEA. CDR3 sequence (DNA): TGCAGCGGACAGGGACAGATCACCGGGGAGCTGTTTTTT. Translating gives CSGQGQITGELFF.

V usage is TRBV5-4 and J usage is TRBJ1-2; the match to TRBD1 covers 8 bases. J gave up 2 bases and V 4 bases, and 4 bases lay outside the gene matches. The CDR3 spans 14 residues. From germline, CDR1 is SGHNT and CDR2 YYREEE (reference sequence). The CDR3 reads CASSGGQGNYGYTF. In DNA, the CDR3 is TGTGCCAGCAGCGGAGGACAGGGAAACTATGGCTACACCTTC.

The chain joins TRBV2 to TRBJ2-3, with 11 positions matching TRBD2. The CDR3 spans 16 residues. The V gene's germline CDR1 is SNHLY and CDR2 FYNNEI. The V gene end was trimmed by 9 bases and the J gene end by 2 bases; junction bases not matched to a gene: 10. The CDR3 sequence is CASKPLTSGNTDTQYF. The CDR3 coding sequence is TGTGCCAGTAAACCCCTGACTAGCGGGAACACAGATACGCAGTATTTT.

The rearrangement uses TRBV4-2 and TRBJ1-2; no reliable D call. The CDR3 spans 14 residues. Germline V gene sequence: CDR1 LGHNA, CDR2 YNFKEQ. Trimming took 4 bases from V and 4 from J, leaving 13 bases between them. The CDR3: CASSPPEHPYGYTF. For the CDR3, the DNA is TGTGCCAGCAGCCCCCCCGAGCATCCCTATGGCTACACCTTC.

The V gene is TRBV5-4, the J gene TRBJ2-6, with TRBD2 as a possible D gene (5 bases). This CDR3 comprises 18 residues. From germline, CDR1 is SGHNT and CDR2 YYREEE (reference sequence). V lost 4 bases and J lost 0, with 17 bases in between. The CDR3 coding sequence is TGTGCCAGCAGCCCCTTGGGGAGAAAGAGCTCTGGGGCCAACGTCCTGACTTTC. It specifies CASSPLGRKSSGANVLTF.

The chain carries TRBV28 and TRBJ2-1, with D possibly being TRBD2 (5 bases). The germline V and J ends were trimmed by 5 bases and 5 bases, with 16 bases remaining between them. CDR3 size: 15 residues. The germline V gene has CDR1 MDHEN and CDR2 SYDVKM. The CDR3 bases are TGTGCCAGCAGTCCAGAGGGCACCAATAACAATGAGCAGTTCTTC. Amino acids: CASSPEGTNNNEQFF.

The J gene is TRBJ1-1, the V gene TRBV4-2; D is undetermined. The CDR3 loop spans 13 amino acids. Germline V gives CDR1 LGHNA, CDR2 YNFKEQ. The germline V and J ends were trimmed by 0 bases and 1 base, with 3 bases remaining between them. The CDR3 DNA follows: TGTGCCAGCAGCCAAGACGGGAACACTGAAGCTTTCTTT. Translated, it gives CASSQDGNTEAFF.

The CDR3 is CASGTHRQLYSNQPQHF. CDR3 coding DNA: TGTGCCAGCGGAACCCACAGGCAACTCTATAGCAATCAGCCCCAGCATTTT. The V and J genes are TRBV27 and TRBJ1-5; possibly TRBD1 for D (5 bases). Germline-derived CDR1 and CDR2 are MNHEY and SMNVEV (reference sequence). CDR3 length: 17 residues. The V end was cut by 8 bases, the J end by 0 bases, with 20 bases between.

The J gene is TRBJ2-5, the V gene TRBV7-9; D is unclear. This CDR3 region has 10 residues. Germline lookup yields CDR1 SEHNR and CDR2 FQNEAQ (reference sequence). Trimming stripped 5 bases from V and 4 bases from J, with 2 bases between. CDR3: CASSLETQYF. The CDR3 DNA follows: TGTGCCAGCAGCCTAGAGACCCAGTACTTC. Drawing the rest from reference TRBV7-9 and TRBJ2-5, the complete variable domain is DTGVSQNPRHKITKRGQNVTFRCDPISEHNRLYWYRQTLGQGPEFLTYFQNEAQLEKSRLLSDRFSAERPKGSFSTLEIQRTEQGDSAMYLCASSLETQYFGPGTRLLVL.

Here the CDR3 DNA reads TGTGCCAGCAGCTTGAGCGGGAGGAACTACAATGAGCAGTTCTTC. Amino acids: CASSLSGRNYNEQFF. The rearrangement links TRBV5-8 to TRBJ2-1, with 9 bases that match TRBD2. The ends lost 1 base at V and 3 bases at J; junction bases unmatched: 2. The CDR3 loop spans 15 amino acids. Germline V CDR1 and CDR2: SGHTS, YDEGEE. The full variable domain, completed using reference TRBV5-8 and TRBJ2-1, is EAGVTQSPTHLIKTRGQQATLRCSPISGHTSVYWYQQALGLGLQFLLWYDEGEERNRGNFPPRFSGRQFPNYSSELNVNALELEDSALYLCASSLSGRNYNEQFFGPGTRLTVL.

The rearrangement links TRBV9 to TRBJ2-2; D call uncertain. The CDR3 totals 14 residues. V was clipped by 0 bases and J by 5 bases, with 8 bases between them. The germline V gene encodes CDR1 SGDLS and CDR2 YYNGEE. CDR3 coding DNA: TGTGCCAGCAGCGTAGTCGAGGAAACCGGGGAGCTGTTTTTT. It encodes CASSVVEETGELFF.